This is a list of T cell receptor beta chains from one sample in a study of Graves' ophthalmopathy and Graves' hyperthyroidism. One entry per CDR3 protein results from TCRdb running MiXCR on the multiplex PCR reads. The table lists roughly 160,000 distinct CDR3 sequences, approximately 38% of them singletons. The sample taken for sequencing was peripheral blood. The receptors shown here come from a woman aged 40 to 50 with Graves' ophthalmopathy. CDR3s include the opening cysteine and the closing phenylalanine or tryptophan. A D gene is named only where the DNA matches it firmly. Not every row has a clone size; where given, it reads once, few, many or a size class.

D: .
J: TRBJ1-2
V: TRBV7-9
size: many
CDR3: CASSYSGTIGYTF
DNA: TGTGCCAGCAGCTACTCCGGGACGATCGGCTACACCTTC

D: .
J: TRBJ1-2
V: TRBV6-1
size: many
CDR3: CASSEIGGTNDGYTF
DNA: TGTGCCAGCAGTGAGATTGGGGGAACGAACGATGGCTACACCTTC

D: TRBD1
J: TRBJ2-4
V: TRBV28
size: many
CDR3: CASNTGGLLAKNIQYF
DNA: TGTGCCAGCAACACAGGGGGATTACTAGCCAAAAACATTCAGTACTTC

D: TRBD1
J: TRBJ1-1
V: TRBV6-1
size: .
CDR3: CASRQGGKNTEAFF
DNA: TGTGCCAGCAGACAGGGGGGGAAGAACACTGAAGCTTTCTTT

D: TRBD1
J: TRBJ1-2
V: TRBV6-2/TRBV6-3
size: .
CDR3: CASSYEGRGYGYTF
DNA: TGTGCCAGCAGTTACGAGGGCAGGGGGTATGGCTACACCTTC

D: .
J: TRBJ2-7
V: TRBV11-2
size: many
CDR3: CASSLDGRTTVSYEQYF
DNA: TGTGCCAGCAGCTTAGATGGCAGGACGACAGTCTCCTACGAGCAGTACTTC

D: .
J: TRBJ1-5
V: TRBV6-1
size: .
CDR3: CASSGRTLNQPQHF
DNA: TGTGCCAGCAGTGGACGGACCTTAAATCAGCCCCAGCATTTT

D: .
J: TRBJ1-6
V: TRBV27
size: many
CDR3: CASSFQGNNSPLHF
DNA: TGTGCCAGCAGTTTTCAGGGAAATAATTCACCCCTCCACTTT

D: TRBD1
J: TRBJ2-5
V: TRBV28
size: few
CDR3: CASSSQLHDTGAQYQETQYF
DNA: TGTGCCAGCAGTTCACAACTACACGATACAGGGGCCCAGTACCAAGAGACCCAGTACTTC

D: .
J: TRBJ2-7
V: TRBV6-6
size: many
CDR3: CASSTGTHYEQYF
DNA: TGTGCCAGCAGTACCGGGACACACTACGAGCAGTACTTC

D: .
J: TRBJ2-4
V: TRBV12-3/TRBV12-4
size: .
CDR3: CASSLGVGTRDIQYF
DNA: TGTGCCAGCAGTTTAGGTGTGGGGACCAGGGACATTCAGTACTTC

D: .
J: TRBJ1-1
V: TRBV7-9
size: many
CDR3: CASSLLVWTEAFF
DNA: TGTGCCAGCAGCCTCCTGGTATGGACTGAAGCTTTCTTT

D: .
J: TRBJ2-5
V: TRBV11-2
size: .
CDR3: CASRPPLPGQETQYF
DNA: TGTGCCAGCAGACCACCTCTGCCGGGCCAAGAGACCCAGTACTTC

D: TRBD1
J: TRBJ2-3
V: TRBV6-5
size: many
CDR3: CASTFWGQDTQYF
DNA: TGTGCCAGTACCTTCTGGGGACAGGATACGCAGTATTTT

D: .
J: TRBJ1-1
V: TRBV29-1
size: .
CDR3: CSVTGLGTEAFF
DNA: TGCAGCGTAACAGGGTTGGGCACTGAAGCTTTCTTT

D: .
J: TRBJ1-1
V: TRBV6-5
size: many
CDR3: CASSYGGGGTEAFF
DNA: TGTGCCAGCAGTTACGGGGGTGGTGGCACTGAAGCTTTCTTT

D: TRBD1
J: TRBJ1-6
V: TRBV6-1
size: few
CDR3: CASRRTGQGNSPLHF
DNA: TGTGCCAGCAGACGAACGGGACAGGGTAATTCACCCCTCCACTTT

D: .
J: TRBJ2-7
V: TRBV6-2/TRBV6-3
size: .
CDR3: CASRVIPGQRDEQYF
DNA: TGTGCCAGCAGAGTCATTCCGGGACAGCGGGACGAGCAGTACTTC

D: TRBD2
J: TRBJ2-2
V: TRBV15
size: many
CDR3: CATSRDLTSGRDGELFF
DNA: TGTGCCACCAGCAGAGATCTGACTAGCGGGAGGGACGGGGAGCTGTTTTTT

D: TRBD1
J: TRBJ1-6
V: TRBV27
size: .
CDR3: CASSDRGVSPLHF
DNA: TGTGCCAGCAGTGACAGGGGCGTATCACCCCTCCACTTT

D: .
J: TRBJ2-7
V: TRBV27
size: many
CDR3: CASSLFAWSYEQYF
DNA: TGTGCCAGCAGTTTATTTGCGTGGTCCTACGAGCAGTACTTC

D: .
J: TRBJ2-5
V: TRBV20-1
size: many
CDR3: CSVSGVGQETQYF
DNA: TGCAGTGTGTCGGGAGTTGGTCAAGAGACCCAGTACTTC

D: TRBD1
J: TRBJ1-5
V: TRBV19
size: .
CDR3: CASTLLGTAYSNQPQHF
DNA: TGTGCCAGTACCCTCCTCGGGACAGCCTATAGCAATCAGCCCCAGCATTTT

D: .
J: TRBJ1-1
V: TRBV29-1
size: many
CDR3: CSVENRSAFF
DNA: TGCAGCGTTGAAAACAGGTCGGCTTTCTTT

D: .
J: TRBJ1-1
V: TRBV4-2
size: .
CDR3: CASSQEWAGLGTEAFF
DNA: TGTGCCAGCAGCCAAGAGTGGGCAGGGCTTGGGACTGAAGCTTTCTTT